Presented here are 27 T cell receptor beta chains from one specimen sequenced in a study of vaccination and CD4 T cells after COVID-19. Researchers used the Oncomine TCR Beta short-read assay to sequence DNA from cultured CD4+ T cells. MiXCR, applied by TCRdb to the PCR reads, yields one record per CDR3 protein. The repertoire holds roughly 15,000 distinct CDR3 sequences, with around 50% as singletons. Time point specified: late sampling 161 to 241 days after vaccination in a few convalescent patients. Treatment denoted: approximately 9-day PBMC culture with coronavirus spike peptide pools or control peptides (ViraFEST assay). Their recognized antigens are unknown. Sequenced here: CD4+ T cells from blood, cultured in vitro, sampled about 7 months after SARS-CoV-2 vaccination. The origin of the receptors is a human donor who had recovered from COVID-19.

The V and J genes are TRBV19 and TRBJ2-2, with D uncertain. In germline, CDR1 is LNHDA, CDR2 SQIVND (reference sequence). Trimming took 3 bases from V and 5 from J, leaving 13 bases between them. The CDR3 loop spans 15 amino acids. CDR3: CASSILSLITGELFF. The CDR3 coding sequence is TGTGCCAGTAGTATCCTATCCCTAATTACCGGGGAGCTGTTTTTT.

The chain uses TRBV7-8 and TRBJ2-5; the match to TRBD1 covers 7 bases. Germline assignment: CDR1 SGHVS and CDR2 FQNEAQ. J gave up 3 bases and V 1 base, and 2 bases lay outside the gene matches. The CDR3 has 14 amino acids. The CDR3 DNA reads as TGTGCCAGCAGCTTAGACAGGGGAGAAGAGACCCAGTACTTC. Translated, it gives CASSLDRGEETQYF.

The V and J genes are TRBV7-2 and TRBJ2-7; no reliable D call. The CDR3 loop spans 11 amino acids. Germline V gene data show CDR1 as SGHTA and CDR2 as FQGNSA. Trimming took off 2 bases at V and 3 bases at J, with 2 bases between the two ends. CDR3 sequence (DNA): TGTGCCAGCAGCTTAAACTACGAGCAGTACTTC. Translated, it gives CASSLNYEQYF. Complete variable domain (other parts from reference TRBV7-2 and TRBJ2-7): GAGVSQSPSNKVTEKGKDVELRCDPISGHTALYWYRQSLGQGLEFLIYFQGNSAPDKSGLPSDRFSAERTGGSVSTLTIQRTQQEDSAVYLCASSLNYEQYFGPGTRLTVT.

Here the CDR3 reads CSASTGTGENEQFF. CDR3 nucleotide sequence: TGCAGTGCAAGTACCGGGACAGGGGAAAATGAGCAGTTCTTC. The chain is built from TRBV20-1 and TRBJ2-1; 10 nucleotides match TRBD1. Germline V gene data show CDR1 as DFQATT and CDR2 as SNEGSKA (reference sequence). J gave up 7 bases and V 6 bases, and 9 bases lay outside the gene matches. The CDR3 is 14 residues long.

The chain couples TRBV20-1 to TRBJ2-7; no clear D. V lost 5 bases and J lost 3, with 14 bases in between. The CDR3 has 13 amino acids. Germline V gene lookup returns CDR1 DFQATT and CDR2 SNEGSKA (reference sequence). As DNA, the CDR3 is TGCAGTGCTCAAACCCCCATCCTCTACGAGCAGTACTTC. It specifies CSAQTPILYEQYF.

This chain joins TRBV7-9 and TRBJ2-1; TRBD1 is a possible D gene (5 bases). This CDR3 has 13 residues. Germline V CDR1 and CDR2: SEHNR, FQNEAQ (reference sequence). V shed 8 bases and J shed 12 bases, with 20 bases lying between them. In DNA, the CDR3 is TGTGCCAGCCAACGTCTGGCTCAGGGTAGGCAGTTCTTC. Translated: CASQRLAQGRQFF.

CDR3 sequence (DNA): TGTGCCACCAGCAGAGATTTCGGACAGGGGTACGGGGAGCTGTTTTTT. Amino acids: CATSRDFGQGYGELFF. The chain joins TRBV15 to TRBJ2-2; 9 nucleotides agree with TRBD1. Trimming removed 0 bases from V and 7 bases from J; junction bases left unmatched: 6. Germline assignment: CDR1 LNHNV and CDR2 YYDKDF (reference sequence). The CDR3 has 16 amino acids.

This clonotype was counted a few times. The chain combines TRBV9 with TRBJ2-5, with 11 bases that match TRBD2. This CDR3 comprises 17 residues. CDR1 is SGDLS and CDR2 is YYNGEE in the germline V gene. Losses at the gene ends were 0 bases for V and 2 bases for J; bases not matched to a gene: 6. The CDR3 is CASSVANLAGGQETQYF. CDR3 bases: TGTGCCAGCAGCGTAGCTAATCTAGCGGGGGGTCAAGAGACCCAGTACTTC.

The gene calls are TRBV24-1 and TRBJ1-5; D gene uncertain. The V gene lost 4 bases and the J gene lost 0 bases, with 15 bases spanning the gap. The CDR3 loop spans 17 amino acids. The germline gives CDR1 KGHDR, CDR2 SFDVKD. CDR3 nucleotide sequence: TGTGCCACCAGTGACACGGACTCTTCGTATAGCAATCAGCCCCAGCATTTT. Amino acids: CATSDTDSSYSNQPQHF.

In this sample, this clonotype is medium-sized. The chain is built from TRBV6-5 and TRBJ1-2; D unresolved. The CDR3 is made up of 13 amino acids. Germline V CDR1 and CDR2: MNHEY, SVGAGI. Trimming took 2 bases from V and 10 from J, leaving 14 bases between them. CDR3 sequence: CASSYGLTSSYTF. The CDR3 nucleotides are TGTGCCAGCAGTTACGGCCTAACTTCGTCCTACACCTTC.

The chain links TRBV18 to TRBJ2-7, with D tentatively TRBD2 (6 bases). The CDR3 loop spans 15 amino acids. V was cut by 0 bases and J by 0 bases, with 9 bases left in between. The V gene's germline CDR1 is KGHSH and CDR2 LQKENI. DNA of the CDR3: TGTGCCAGCTCACCACCCCGGGGGTCCTCCTACGAGCAGTACTTC. It translates to CASSPPRGSSYEQYF. Full variable domain (rest looked up from reference TRBV18 and TRBJ2-7): NAGVMQNPRHLVRRRGQEARLRCSPMKGHSHVYWYRQLPEEGLKFMVYLQKENIIDESGMPKERFSAEFPKEGPSILRIQQVVRGDSAAYFCASSPPRGSSYEQYFGPGTRLTVT.

This chain connects TRBV18 to TRBJ2-5; D may match TRBD1 or TRBD2 (5 bases each). Trimming took off 3 bases at V and 3 bases at J, with 8 bases between the two ends. CDR1 is KGHSH, CDR2 LQKENI, per germline. The length of the CDR3 is 13 residues. CDR3 DNA: TGTGCCAGCTCACCCGGGGCGGAAGAGACCCAGTACTTC. Amino acids: CASSPGAEETQYF.

This chain uses TRBV18 with TRBJ2-7, with TRBD1 matching over 10 bases. The CDR3 has 15 amino acids. Germline CDR1 and CDR2: KGHSH and LQKENI. V was clipped by 3 bases and J by 0 bases; unmatched bases: 2. In nucleotides, the CDR3 is TGTGCCAGCTCACCCGGGACAGGGGCCTCCTACGAGCAGTACTTC. This encodes CASSPGTGASYEQYF.

This clonotype was recorded a few times. The rearrangement links TRBV5-6 to TRBJ2-2, with D possibly being TRBD1 (6 bases). CDR3 length: 14 amino acids. Trimming left V 4 bases short and J 8 bases short, with 15 bases between. The V gene's germline CDR1 is SGHDT and CDR2 YYEEEE. CDR3 DNA: TGTGCCAGCAGCACGTACAGGGCCACGGGGGAGCTGTTTTTT. It translates to CASSTYRATGELFF.

This clonotype turned up a few times. The chain links TRBV20-1 to TRBJ2-5; D remains ambiguous. Germline-derived CDR1 and CDR2 are DFQATT and SNEGSKA (reference sequence). The V end lost 4 bases, the J end lost 1 base, and 16 bases lay between the germline ends. The CDR3 contains 15 residues. As DNA, the CDR3 is TGCAGTGCTAACGTGGCTGGGAATGTCCAAGAGACCCAGTACTTC. Its protein product is CSANVAGNVQETQYF.

The genes are TRBV6-1 and TRBJ1-2; TRBD1 aligns across 10 bases. Germline V gene data show CDR1 as MNHNS and CDR2 as SASEGT. This CDR3 spans 15 amino acids. Trimming removed 0 bases from V and 5 bases from J; junction bases left unmatched: 3. Here the CDR3 reads CASSEATGGWYGYTF. Here the CDR3 DNA reads TGTGCCAGCAGTGAAGCGACAGGGGGCTGGTATGGCTACACCTTC.

The chain couples TRBV7-2 to TRBJ1-2; the match to TRBD1 covers 7 bases. The germline gives CDR1 SGHTA, CDR2 FQGNSA. CDR3 length equals 14 residues. Germline trimming cut 5 bases from V and 4 bases from J; bases unmatched to any gene: 7. The CDR3 nucleotides read TGTGCCAGCAGCCCAGACAGGGCCGTCTATGGCTACACCTTC. Amino acids: CASSPDRAVYGYTF.

The chain joins TRBV20-1 to TRBJ2-3; D uncertain. Germline assignment: CDR1 DFQATT and CDR2 SNEGSKA (reference sequence). The CDR3 runs to 12 residues. Trimming took 4 bases from V and 2 from J, leaving 7 bases between them. The CDR3 spells CSAMVDTDTQYF. In nucleotides, the CDR3 is TGCAGTGCTATGGTCGACACAGATACGCAGTATTTT.

This sequence joins TRBV20-1 and TRBJ2-7; 9 positions match TRBD1. CDR3 length equals 16 residues. V was pared by 3 bases and J by 0 bases, with 9 bases of the junction left unmatched. From germline, CDR1 is DFQATT and CDR2 SNEGSKA (reference sequence). The CDR3 reads CSASREVDRGSYEQYF. CDR3 DNA sequence: TGCAGTGCTAGTCGGGAAGTGGACAGGGGCTCCTACGAGCAGTACTTC.

In its sample, this clonotype was seen a few times. V usage is TRBV19 and J usage is TRBJ1-5, with D possibly TRBD1 on 6 matching bases. Trimming left V 4 bases short and J 3 bases short, with 10 bases between. The CDR3 is made up of 14 amino acids. Germline V lookup: CDR1 LNHDA, CDR2 SQIVND (reference sequence). CDR3 residues: CASSTRDTNQPQHF. CDR3 nucleotides: TGTGCCAGTAGTACTAGGGACACCAATCAGCCCCAGCATTTT.

The chain links TRBV7-2 to TRBJ2-2; TRBD1 aligns across 10 bases. The CDR3 sequence is 16 residues long. V trimming: 5 bases; J trimming: 2 bases; junction bases outside the gene matches: 5. The germline V gene has CDR1 SGHTA and CDR2 FQGNSA. The chain's CDR3 is CASSPGTGANTGELFF. For the CDR3, the DNA is TGTGCCAGCAGCCCGGGGACAGGGGCTAACACCGGGGAGCTGTTTTTT.

The chain employs TRBV20-1 and TRBJ1-2; D unclear. V dropped 3 bases and J dropped 7 bases, with 15 bases sitting between them. Germline-derived CDR1 and CDR2 are DFQATT and SNEGSKA (reference sequence). This CDR3 contains 13 residues. CDR3: CSARTVKQGGYTF. CDR3 bases: TGCAGTGCTAGGACCGTAAAACAAGGTGGCTACACCTTC.

The chain joins TRBV20-1 to TRBJ2-1, with 8 bases identical to TRBD2. Germline V gene sequence: CDR1 DFQATT, CDR2 SNEGSKA (reference sequence). V was pared by 1 base and J by 6 bases, with 14 bases of the junction left unmatched. This CDR3 comprises 17 residues. The CDR3 nucleotides are TGCAGTGCTAGAGGTCGAAGCGGGAGATCGTCTATCAATGAGCAGTTCTTC. Its translation is CSARGRSGRSSINEQFF.

The CDR3 DNA is TGTGCCAGCAGGCTACTTTCAGGGAGCAATGAGCAGTTCTTC. It codes for CASRLLSGSNEQFF. V usage is TRBV27 and J usage is TRBJ2-1; either TRBD1 or TRBD2 may fit D (5 bases each). CDR1 is MNHEY, CDR2 SMNVEV, per germline (reference sequence). CDR3 length: 14 residues. Trimming removed 6 bases from V and 6 bases from J, with 15 bases in between.

This clonotype was detected a few times. J is TRBJ1-1 and V is TRBV10-1; the match to TRBD1 covers 10 bases. CDR3 length: 14 residues. The V gene's germline CDR1 is WNHNN and CDR2 SYGVQD (reference sequence). V was pared by 7 bases and J by 8 bases, with 10 bases of the junction left unmatched. CDR3 sequence reads: CASTRGTGVLEAFF. The CDR3 nucleotides are TGCGCCAGCACACGCGGGACAGGGGTTTTAGAAGCTTTCTTT.

The table lists this clonotype with a count of one. The rearrangement links TRBV20-1 to TRBJ2-1; TRBD2 aligns across 8 bases. The junction had 8 bases not matched to a gene; V was cut back by 6 bases and J by 1 base. CDR3 size: 15 residues. Germline loops: CDR1 DFQATT, CDR2 SNEGSKA (reference sequence). The CDR3 region is CSADPGTRSYNEQFF. The CDR3, as DNA: TGCAGTGCGGACCCCGGGACTAGGTCCTACAATGAGCAGTTCTTC.

This chain uses TRBV20-1 with TRBJ1-1, with D tentatively TRBD1 (6 bases). V was pared by 5 bases and J by 9 bases, with 19 bases between. Germline lookup yields CDR1 DFQATT and CDR2 SNEGSKA (reference sequence). CDR3 size: 13 residues. The CDR3 nucleotides are TGCAGTGCTGGGAGGGGTATACAGGGACAAGCTTTCTTT. It encodes CSAGRGIQGQAFF.